The T cell receptor (beta chain) described here comes from a study of TIL therapy for anti-PD-1-resistant metastatic lung cancer (dated by TCRdb to about 2021). Background on the whole study: A median age of 54 years (range roughly 35-80) and a median tumor PD-L1 proportion score of roughly 5.8% were recorded among enrolled patients. Clonotypes were tracked across tumor, expanded TIL product and serial blood samples by T cell receptor beta sequencing of tumor and peripheral blood. The cohort was predominantly lung adenocarcinoma, with four EGFR-mutant and two ALK-rearranged tumors, and half of patients were current or former smokers. Across the cohort, whole-exome sequencing showed a median non-synonymous tumor mutation burden of about 1.5 mutations per megabase. Points the paper makes about the study in general: Clonal turnover during TIL culture was high, and many clones enriched in the product were not detected in the baseline tumor, suggesting clonal contraction rather than faithful expansion. Compared with baseline intratumoral T cells, expanded TIL cultures were more clonal and less diverse (median clonality around 5.9% vs 31%, p < 0.0001). The study protocol defined all tumor marker inferences as exploratory. Generalizability was limited because the cohort was highly selected, with more treatment-naive, never-smoker and oncogene-addicted patients included than is typical.

This sample's time point label indicates: pre-treatment sample, taken before nivolumab and TIL therapy. The baseline tumor samples were excised metastases, mostly pleural nodules or supraclavicular lymph nodes, taken from the same resection that was used to grow TIL. Tumors were harvested prior to any PD-1/PD-L1 blockade, after which nivolumab was administered to patients, and lymphodepletion, expanded TIL infusion and IL-2 were given to patients who progressed. Between October 2017 and January 2020, a dual-center phase I trial enrolled adults who had stage 4 NSCLC. Samples were obtained from a single-arm, open-label phase I trial in which tumor-infiltrating lymphocyte therapy with nivolumab was evaluated in advanced non-small cell lung cancer. Parts of each resected tumor were snap-frozen in liquid nitrogen and kept at -80 degrees C. Using laser-capture macrodissection, tumor regions of interest were selected on H&E sections, then pulverized into approximately 15 mg aliquots and extracted using Qiagen Allprep kits.

The immunoSEQ v3 hsTCRB kit was used to amplify TCR beta CDR3 regions from genomic DNA through bias-controlled multiplex PCR. The TCR libraries were sequenced on an Illumina NextSeq 500 to roughly 1.8 million read pairs for survey level or roughly 5-6.5 million read pairs for deep level. In the source study's methods: Clonality was reported by immunoSEQ Analyzer software, which also assigned V, D and J genes and filtered out non-productive sequences. Repertoires were compared by productive Simpson clonality and by the Morisita overlap index of productive TRB rearrangements between infused TIL and blood. TCRdb carries this immuneACCESS record with in-frame sequences only. Its versions omit some clonotypes, under half of them owing to an unresolved V gene in the studies checked, with the rest unexplained. Clone size and V and J calls were adopted from that table, with D and trimming inferred from the DNA. This sample lists 45,000 to 60,000 clones; less than 75% were detected once. Around 5.9% of the sample is taken by the ten largest.

The CDR1 and CDR2 encoded by the germline V gene (reference sequence) are SEHNR and FQNEAQ. Its CDR3 holds 14 amino acids, cysteine through phenylalanine. Just the 42-base CDR3 DNA is kept, in frame starting at base 1. Germline trimming: 10 bases from V, 4 bases from J; junction bases outside gene matches: 12. As regards this clone: Its antigen is not yet known. Nothing much larger sits one base from this clone, and base qualities are not available.

The chain is encoded by TRBV7-9 joined to TRBJ2-7; 8 bases in the middle match TRBD1. Material: tumor tissue, obtained at baseline. The clonotype was recovered from a person aged 25 to 80 with non-small cell lung cancer. The DNA is as follows: TGTGCCATCGAAGCGACAGGGGTAAGGTACGAGCAGTACTTC. Its coded protein is CAIEATGVRYEQYF.